The entry below describes one TCR beta chain. This clone showed up just once. No cognate antigen has been identified for it. Qualities for individual bases were not recorded, and no much larger clone is one base off. Using the deep immunoSEQ assay, multiplex PCR amplified TCR CDR3 regions from genomic DNA. Extracted genomic DNA from each cell subset was spread evenly across all wells of several immunoSEQ 96-well plates, with each plate serving as a replicate. Each replicate PCR for sorted subsets received around 210 ng genomic DNA, equal to around 32,000 T cell genomes. The purified libraries were quantified using a Qubit 3.0 fluorometer, sized with a Bioanalyzer 2100, and then quantified again using the KAPA Library Quantification kit. Each immunoSEQ 96-well plate was sequenced on its own single-read 150-cycle Illumina NextSeq 550 flow cell. In the authors' own workflow: Because the immunoSEQ output included only junctional sequences and no quality scores, the filtering could not be the same as the filtering used for full-length reads. To assign V/J genes and CDR3, sequences were annotated using PyIR, a Python wrapper for IgBLAST v1.9, with IMGT germline references. Reads were removed for weak V/J assignments (E-value above 1e-6), missing CDR3, stop codons, out-of-frame junctions, or ambiguous translated residues. V3J clonotypes were defined as sequences sharing the same inferred V gene, J gene, and CDR3 amino acid sequence. Percentage overlap between repertoires was calculated by dividing the number of shared unique clonotypes by the size of the smaller repertoire. Richness of each repertoire was evaluated using RTK rarefaction, the Chao1 estimator, and Recon v2.1 estimates of unobserved clonotypes. For all TCRbeta clonotypes obtained by the gDNA method from several donors, generation probabilities were computed with OLGA. This is the immuneACCESS table as TCRdb keeps it, with only in-frame sequences that have V and J called. A part of the clones is gone; compared with another copy, unresolved V genes explain less than half, and the rest is unexplained. V, J and clone size reflect that table, while D and trimming were determined from the DNA. This sample gives hundreds of thousands of clones in total; around 96% of them show up just once. The leading ten clones occupy approximately 0.11% of the sample.

These data are taken from a study of shared clonotypes between healthy human individuals (dated by TCRdb to 2019 to 2021). For context, the study as a whole: Two women and a few men aged 18 to 49 years were included in the cohort. For each donor, CD4 naive and CD4 memory were each run on three plates, CD8 naive on two plates, and CD8 memory on one plate. To estimate repertoire size and how much clonotypes are shared between individuals, the study performed deep sequencing of blood TCR repertoires from about five healthy adults. Different laboratories and diverse techniques were used to prepare libraries and sequence TCR repertoires, to increase sequencing depth and limit assay-specific biases. Between about 0.94 and 8.9 billion PBMCs per donor were obtained by leukapheresis.

CD8 naive samples were obtained by positive selection for CCR7 among CD45RO-negative cells, yielding a CD45RA+CCR7+ population from which TemRA cells were excluded. The donors were healthy, HIV-negative adults who had no recently reported acute infections or vaccinations. All donors were Caucasian adults living in Nashville, Tennessee, USA. Blood was collected by leukapheresis, and PBMCs were isolated by Ficoll-Histopaque density gradient centrifugation and then cryopreserved in liquid nitrogen vapor phase. Analytical flow cytometry was used to check the purity and quantity of each magnetically sorted T cell population. Genomic DNA was isolated from each sorted fraction and quantified by UV absorbance on a Nanodrop 2000c. CDR1 and CDR2, looked up from the germline V gene, are SNHLY and FYNNEI. The CDR3 starts with the cysteine, ends with the phenylalanine, and has 14 residues. The entry retains the CDR3 DNA only, 42 bases that are in frame from base 1. V is reduced by 3 bases and J by 3 bases, leaving a spacing of 11 bases between them.

Findings and caveats that apply to the study as a whole: Naive subsets generally had larger estimated clonotype richness than memory subsets. The genetic and exposure-history diversity represented was limited by the small number of donors. Sharing across several donors was observed for around 4.8% of naive CD4, less than 4% of naive CD8, 2% to 2.5% of memory CD4, and less than 0.45% of memory CD8 clonotypes. Even with the large sequencing depth, rarefaction of the sorted-subset datasets indicated that sequencing was incomplete. Compared with non-shared clonotypes, the clonotypes found in all four sorted-subset donors had higher generation probabilities. Based on pairwise subsampling, the degree of clonotype sharing among donors was expected to be affected by sequencing depth. Sampling was limited to blood, and TCR repertoires in tissue likely differ from TCR repertoires in blood.

The sequence came from a woman in her 30s in good health. The chain is made from TRBV2 and TRBJ2-5, and TRBD2 may be the D gene, going by 5 matching bases. Sequenced sample: naive CD8+ T cells sorted from blood. The cell subset or site label, as the study defines it: CD45RA+CCR7+. This receptor has the CDR3 CASSERVLEETQYF. The DNA sequence is TGTGCCAGCAGTGAGAGGGTTCTGGAAGAGACCCAGTACTTC.